These 9 T cell receptor beta chains originate from one sample sequenced in a study of CD8+ T cells in alopecia areata. Extracted RNA was reverse transcribed into cDNA, the sequencing template. Profiling relied on immunoSEQ multiplex PCR, and the TCRdb table lists in-frame clones only, not all of them. This table has hundreds of thousands of clones, 50% to 60% appearing once. The source was CD4+ T cells sorted from blood, collected at week 0. The source is a human donor with alopecia areata.

V gene TRBV7-2 combines with J gene TRBJ2-1, with D uncertain. CDR3 length equals 14 residues. The V gene's germline CDR1 is SGHTA and CDR2 FQGNSA. V dropped 4 bases and J dropped 1 base, with 8 bases sitting between them. CDR3: CASSSALSYNEQFF. Written as DNA, the CDR3 is TGTGCCAGCAGCTCGGCGCTATCCTACAATGAGCAGTTCTTC.

V is TRBV29-1 and J is TRBJ2-1; maybe TRBD2 (6 bases). The CDR3 spans 10 residues. With 3 bases removed from V and 9 bases from J, the gap between germline ends came to 6 bases. CDR1 is SQVTM, CDR2 ANQGSEA, per germline. The CDR3 DNA reads as TGCAGCGTTGAGGGGGGTGAGCAGTTCTTC. Translation gives CSVEGGEQFF.

This clone was detected a few times. This sequence joins TRBV2 and TRBJ1-2; the D gene is possibly TRBD1 (5 bases). The CDR3 consists of 15 residues. Trimming shortened V by 4 bases and J by 4 bases, and 16 bases separated the two germline ends. Germline-derived CDR1 and CDR2 are SNHLY and FYNNEI. CDR3 sequence: CASSGEKTAIYGYTF. The CDR3 nucleotides read TGTGCCAGCAGTGGCGAAAAGACAGCGATCTATGGCTACACCTTC.

The V gene is TRBV5-1, the J gene TRBJ2-1; the match to TRBD2 covers 11 bases. Unmatched junction bases numbered 3, after V lost 4 bases and J lost 0 bases. The CDR3 runs to 16 residues. CDR1 is SGHRS, CDR2 YFSETQ, per germline. The CDR3 sequence is CASSHGLAGSYNEQFF. The DNA of the CDR3 is TGCGCCAGCAGCCACGGACTAGCGGGCTCCTACAATGAGCAGTTCTTC.

This clone was counted between two and nine times. The chain employs TRBV7-2 and TRBJ2-4; unclear D gene. CDR1 and CDR2 from the germline V gene are SGHTA and FQGNSA. Trimming removed 9 bases at V and 0 bases at J, with 9 bases between. This CDR3 is built from 13 residues. The CDR3 loop reads CASSTIAKNIQYF. The DNA of the CDR3 is TGTGCCAGTTCGACAATAGCCAAAAACATTCAGTACTTC.

This clone has only a few counts. The chain employs TRBV29-1 and TRBJ1-1; TRBD1 aligns across 8 bases. Per the germline V gene, CDR1 is SQVTM and CDR2 is ANQGSEA. CDR3 size: 15 residues. Germline trimming cut 6 bases from V and 5 bases from J; bases unmatched to any gene: 14. CDR3: CSVATFRDRRTEAFF. The CDR3 nucleotides read TGCAGCGTCGCAACGTTTCGGGACAGGAGAACTGAAGCTTTCTTT.

The chain has TRBV2 and TRBJ1-2, with TRBD1 identical over 9 bases. Germline V lookup: CDR1 SNHLY, CDR2 FYNNEI. V lost 7 bases, J lost 5 bases, and 5 bases stayed unmatched. This CDR3 has 13 amino acids. The CDR3 DNA reads TGTGCCAGCAAATGGGGACAGGGATATGGCTACACCTTC. It encodes CASKWGQGYGYTF.

This clone was found a few times. V gene TRBV7-9 combines with J gene TRBJ1-2; D is uncertain. Germline assignment: CDR1 SEHNR and CDR2 FQNEAQ (reference sequence). Between the trimmed V and J ends, which lost 1 base and 6 bases, there was a span of 6 bases. The CDR3 consists of 12 residues. CDR3 residues: CASSLGGDGYTF. The CDR3 region has the DNA TGTGCCAGCAGCTTAGGTGGAGATGGCTACACCTTC.

J is TRBJ2-3 and V is TRBV4-1, with TRBD1 matching over 7 bases. The junction had 5 bases not matched to a gene; V was cut back by 3 bases and J by 2 bases. CDR3 size: 15 residues. Germline assignment: CDR1 MGHRA and CDR2 YSYEKL. CDR3 in amino acids: CASSQRQGLTDTQYF. The CDR3 bases are TGCGCCAGCAGCCAGCGACAGGGCCTCACAGATACGCAGTATTTT.